This T cell receptor beta chain was identified in a study of vaccination effects on CD4 cells after COVID-19. After expansion with viral peptide pools in the ViraFEST assay, antigen-specific CD4+ T cells were sequenced. Following 10 days of culture, CD4+ T cells were isolated. Vaccine recipients had no previous SARS-CoV-2 infection; their nucleocapsid antibodies were negative. Half-medium exchanges with IL-2 medium took place on days 3 and 7. Worth noting for this clone: Its target is not known.

Study conclusions and caveats: Late after vaccination, infection- and vaccine-induced clones showed marked clonal contraction.

The method was immunoSEQ multiplex PCR; TCRdb's version includes in-frame clones alone and lacks a portion of them. The repertoire holds roughly 67,000 clones, with about 78% as singletons. The specimen comprised CD4+ T cells from PBMCs cultured with SARS-CoV-2 spike peptides, sampled before COVID-19 vaccination. This TCR derives from a human donor who received a COVID-19 vaccine.

The CDR3 coding sequence is TGTGCCAGTAGTACCACGACAACGAAGACCCAGTACTTC. Residues: CASSTTTTKTQYF. The chain links TRBV19 to TRBJ2-5; no definite D call. Trimming cost V 4 bases and J 6 bases, with 12 bases left between them. The CDR3 runs 13 residues. The germline gives CDR1 LNHDA, CDR2 SQIVND (reference sequence). The full variable domain, rest sourced from reference TRBV19 and TRBJ2-5, is DGGITQSPKYLFRKEGQNVTLSCEQNLNHDAMYWYRQDPGQGLRLIYYSQIVNDFQKGDIAEGYSVSREKKESFPLTVTSAQKNPTAFYLCASSTTTTKTQYFGPGTRLLVL.